This paragraph covers one T cell receptor beta chain sequence. This clone was counted ten times or more. Its antigen is not yet known. No much larger clone is present one base from it, and per-base qualities are unavailable. The data were taken from a study of shared clonotypes between healthy human individuals (dated by TCRdb to the early 2020s). Background for the entire study: The cohort included three men and two women between 18 and 49 years of age. Libraries were prepared and TCR repertoires were sequenced by different laboratories using diverse techniques, in order to increase sequencing depth and limit assay-specific biases. Per donor, leukapheresis produced somewhere between about 0.8 and 9 billion PBMCs. Blood TCR repertoires of a handful of healthy adults were deeply sequenced to estimate repertoire size and the extent of clonotype sharing between individuals.

Here is what the overall study found, with its caveats: The small number of donors limited the genetic and exposure-history diversity represented. Sampling was restricted to blood, and TCR repertoires in tissue are likely to differ from TCR repertoires in blood. Based on pairwise subsampling, the degree of clonotype sharing among donors was expected to be affected by sequencing depth.

Donors were healthy HIV-negative adults with no recently reported acute infections or vaccinations. Only Caucasian adults living in Nashville, Tennessee, USA were represented among the donors. For unsorted samples, some 90 million PBMCs were counted, and genomic DNA was extracted using the QIAamp DNA Blood Mini kit. Blood was collected by leukapheresis, and PBMCs were isolated by Ficoll-Histopaque density gradient centrifugation and then cryopreserved in liquid nitrogen vapor phase. Using the deep immunoSEQ assay, multiplex PCR amplified TCR CDR3 regions from genomic DNA. Extracted genomic DNA from each cell subset was distributed evenly across all wells of several immunoSEQ 96-well plates, and each plate was treated as a replicate. Each replicate PCR for unsorted PBMC received roughly 0.3 ug genomic DNA, equal to 25,000 to 30,000 T cell genomes. Ten immunoSEQ deep assay plates were used to sequence unsorted PBMC genomic DNA. The purified libraries were quantified using a Qubit 3.0 fluorometer, sized with a Bioanalyzer 2100, and then quantified again using the KAPA Library Quantification kit. A separate single-read 150-cycle Illumina NextSeq 550 flow cell was used to sequence each immunoSEQ 96-well plate. The published analysis was carried out like this. Because the immunoSEQ output included only junctional sequences and no quality scores, the filtering could not be the same as the filtering used for full-length reads. Sequences were annotated with PyIR, a Python wrapper for IgBLAST v1.9, using IMGT germline references to assign V/J genes and CDR3. Reads were removed for weak V/J assignments (E-value above 1e-6), missing CDR3, stop codons, out-of-frame junctions, or ambiguous translated residues. V3J clonotypes were defined as sequences sharing the same inferred V gene, J gene, and CDR3 amino acid sequence. Percentage overlap between repertoires was calculated by dividing the number of shared unique clonotypes by the size of the smaller repertoire. RTK rarefaction, the Chao1 estimator, and Recon v2.1 estimates of unobserved clonotypes were used to assess repertoire richness. The source is immuneACCESS, and TCRdb retained only in-frame sequences with V and J called. Part of the clones is not carried over; for the studies checked, unresolved V genes explain less than half of this, and the remainder is unexplained. V and J calls and clone size are as listed in that table; D and trimming were resolved from the DNA. The sample profile shows 450,000 to 500,000 clones; about 72% of them were found once. 12% of the sample goes to the ten largest clones.

The source of this sequence is a woman aged 40 to 50 in good health. Some clones in this sample may be carry-over from other donors' samples. Sample: PBMCs.

The CDR3 region: CASSLSIGREFRPDTQYF. The nucleotide sequence is TGTGCCAGCAGCTTATCGATTGGGCGGGAGTTCCGCCCGGATACGCAGTATTTT. Here the chain combines TRBV7-9 and TRBJ2-3; 7 bases in between match TRBD2. Inclusive of the bounding cysteine and phenylalanine, the CDR3 is 18 residues long. Only the CDR3 DNA stays, 54 bases, in frame from base 1. V is cut back by 2 bases and J by 6 bases, with 17 bases in the junction unmatched. Via the germline V gene (reference sequence), CDR1 is SEHNR and CDR2 FQNEAQ. The entire variable domain, with the stretches around the CDR3 drawn from the reference TRBV7-9 and TRBJ2-3 proteins, is DTGVSQNPRHKITKRGQNVTFRCDPISEHNRLYWYRQTLGQGPEFLTYFQNEAQLEKSRLLSDRFSAERPKGSFSTLEIQRTEQGDSAMYLCASSLSIGREFRPDTQYFGPGTRLTVL.